These 13 T cell receptor beta chains share one sample of origin, sequenced in a study of cytomegalovirus exposure and HLA in healthy donors (TCRdb year 2017). Library prep was done by the immunoSEQ multiplex PCR assay. A mixture of 60 forward primers for TCR Vbeta segments and 13 reverse primers for TCR Jbeta segments was used in the multiplex PCR. TCRdb retrieved this table from immuneACCESS and kept in-frame rearrangements only. Not all clones are present; in checked studies, unresolved V genes account for under half, and no reason is known for the remainder. The sample records 180,000 or so clones, roughly 77% of which are singletons. 1.9% of the sample rests with the top ten. Sequencing input: PBMCs. The receptor set was obtained from a woman aged 25 to 39 in good health and CMV-seronegative.

The V call is TRBV5-1, the J call TRBJ2-5; possible D gene TRBD2, 7 bases. The CDR3 spans 16 residues. V lost 4 bases, J lost 1 base, and 17 bases lay in between. Germline V gene lookup returns CDR1 SGHRS and CDR2 YFSETQ. Here the CDR3 reads CASSPKGGTIQETQYF. The CDR3 bases are TGCGCCAGCAGCCCCAAGGGGGGGACTATCCAAGAGACCCAGTACTTC.

V and J are TRBV29-1 and TRBJ1-2; the D gene is possibly TRBD1 (5 bases). V lost 7 bases, J lost 4 bases, and 16 bases lay in between. The CDR3 runs 13 residues. Germline-derived CDR1 and CDR2 are SQVTM and ANQGSEA. CDR3 loop: CSARRGAVYGYTF. CDR3 DNA sequence: TGCAGCGCACGTCGCGGGGCCGTCTATGGCTACACCTTC.

This chain connects TRBV10-1 to TRBJ1-4, with a weak D call TRBD1 (5 bases). The CDR3 extends over 15 amino acids. Deletions cut 5 bases from V and 0 bases from J, with 10 bases between. Germline loops: CDR1 WNHNN, CDR2 SYGVQD (reference sequence). The CDR3 loop reads CASSPTDSTNEKLFF. The DNA of the CDR3 is TGCGCCAGCAGTCCGACAGACTCAACTAATGAAAAACTGTTTTTT.

The chain employs TRBV7-2 and TRBJ2-3; 12 positions match TRBD2. The CDR3 runs 17 residues. V lost 2 bases to trimming and J lost 0 bases; unmatched junction nucleotides: 3. CDR1 SGHTA and CDR2 FQGNSA come from the germline V gene. The CDR3 DNA sequence: TGTGCCAGCAGCTTAACTAGCGGGGGGACTAGCACAGATACGCAGTATTTT. Translated: CASSLTSGGTSTDTQYF.

The chain has TRBV10-3 and TRBJ1-1, with D tentatively TRBD1 (5 bases). This CDR3 region has 13 residues. The V gene's germline CDR1 is ENHRY and CDR2 SYGVKD. V was cut by 3 bases and J by 3 bases, with 8 bases left in between. This CDR3 is CAISDRAYTEAFF. The CDR3 region has the DNA TGTGCCATCAGTGACAGGGCGTACACTGAAGCTTTCTTT.

The rearrangement joins TRBV27 to TRBJ1-1, with D possibly matching TRBD1 (5 bases). The germline gives CDR1 MNHEY, CDR2 SMNVEV (reference sequence). The CDR3 extends over 14 amino acids. Trimming stripped 5 bases from V and 6 bases from J, with 16 bases between. This CDR3 is CASSTGLQLAEAFF. CDR3 sequence (DNA): TGTGCCAGCAGTACGGGACTGCAGCTGGCTGAAGCTTTCTTT.

This sequence joins TRBV6-6 and TRBJ1-1; no firm D call. Deletions cut 7 bases from V and 1 base from J, with 10 bases between. CDR1 and CDR2 (germline): MNHNY, SVGAGI (reference sequence). The CDR3 extends over 13 amino acids. CDR3 region: CASTPGENTEAFF. As DNA, the CDR3 is TGTGCCAGCACCCCTGGAGAGAACACTGAAGCTTTCTTT.

The rearrangement uses TRBV5-6 and TRBJ2-2, with 9 bases matching TRBD1. The CDR3 totals 15 residues. Germline V gene sequence: CDR1 SGHDT, CDR2 YYEEEE. Trimming at V came to 3 bases and at J to 6 bases, leaving 6 bases not matched to a gene. The DNA for the CDR3 is TGTGCCAGCAGCTCCCTACAGGGGGCATCCGGGGAGCTGTTTTTT. This codes for CASSSLQGASGELFF.

This clone was seen a single time. The chain links TRBV25-1 to TRBJ2-3, with D possibly TRBD2 on 5 matching bases. V was shortened by 10 bases and J by 1 base, with 15 bases between the two germline ends. Germline V gene sequence: CDR1 MGHDK, CDR2 SYGVNS. This CDR3 has 14 amino acids. CDR3 sequence (DNA): TGTGCCACCCGGCCGGGGTCCCGCACAGATACGCAGTATTTT. It translates to CATRPGSRTDTQYF.

A note on this clone: Sequence at one end of the junction differs from germline and may be a read error. The chain recombines TRBV7-7 with TRBJ1-4, with TRBD1 identical over 10 bases. Per germline, CDR1 SSHAT and CDR2 FNYEAQ (reference sequence). The CDR3 runs 15 residues. CDR3 bases: TGTGCTAGCAGCCCATCGGACAGGGGGGGTGAAAAACTGTTTTTT. Its protein is CASSPSDRGGEKLFF.

V usage is TRBV27 and J usage is TRBJ1-3, with D unresolved. The CDR3 spans 15 residues. The germline CDR1 and CDR2 sequences are MNHEY and SMNVEV (reference sequence). Trimming removed 0 bases from V and 3 bases from J, with 9 bases in between. As DNA, the CDR3 is TGTGCCAGCAGTTTATCGTATCGGGTTGGAAACACCATATATTTT. This codes for CASSLSYRVGNTIYF.

This clone was counted once. The chain is built from TRBV6-5 and TRBJ1-6; 9 bases fit TRBD1. This CDR3 region has 14 residues. Germline values: CDR1 MNHEY, CDR2 SVGAGI. V trimming: 6 bases; J trimming: 8 bases; junction bases outside the gene matches: 5. The CDR3 sequence is CASRGTGKDSPLHF. The CDR3 bases are TGTGCCAGCAGGGGGACAGGGAAGGATTCACCCCTCCACTTT.

V usage is TRBV7-2 and J usage is TRBJ1-2, with D unclear. Germline assignment: CDR1 SGHTA and CDR2 FQGNSA. V lost 4 bases to trimming and J lost 4 bases, with 13 bases between them. The CDR3 runs 14 residues. Here the CDR3 DNA reads TGTGCCAGCAGCTCGCCCGGGATCCTCTATGGCTACACCTTC. It specifies CASSSPGILYGYTF.